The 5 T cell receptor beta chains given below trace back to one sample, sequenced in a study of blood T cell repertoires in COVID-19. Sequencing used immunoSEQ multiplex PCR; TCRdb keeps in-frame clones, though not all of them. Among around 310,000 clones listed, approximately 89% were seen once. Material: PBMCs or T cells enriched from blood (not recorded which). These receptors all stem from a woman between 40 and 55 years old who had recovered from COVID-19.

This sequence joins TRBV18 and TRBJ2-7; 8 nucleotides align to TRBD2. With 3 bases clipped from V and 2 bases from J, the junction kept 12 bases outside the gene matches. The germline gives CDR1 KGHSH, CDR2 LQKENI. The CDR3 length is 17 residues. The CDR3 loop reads CASSPLSPRGGTYEQYF. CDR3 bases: TGTGCCAGCTCACCTCTATCACCCCGGGGGGGTACCTACGAGCAGTACTTC.

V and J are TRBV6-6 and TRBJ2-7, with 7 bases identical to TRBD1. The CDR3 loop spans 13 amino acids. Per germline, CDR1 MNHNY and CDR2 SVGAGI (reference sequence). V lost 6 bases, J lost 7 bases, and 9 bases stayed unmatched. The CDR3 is CASRQGKEDEQYF. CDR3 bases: TGTGCCAGCAGACAGGGGAAGGAAGATGAGCAGTACTTC.

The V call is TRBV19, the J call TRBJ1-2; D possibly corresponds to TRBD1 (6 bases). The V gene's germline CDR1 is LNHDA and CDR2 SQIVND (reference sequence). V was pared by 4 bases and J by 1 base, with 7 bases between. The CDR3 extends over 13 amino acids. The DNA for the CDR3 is TGTGCCAGTAGTACACAGGGTAACTATGGCTACACCTTC. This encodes CASSTQGNYGYTF.

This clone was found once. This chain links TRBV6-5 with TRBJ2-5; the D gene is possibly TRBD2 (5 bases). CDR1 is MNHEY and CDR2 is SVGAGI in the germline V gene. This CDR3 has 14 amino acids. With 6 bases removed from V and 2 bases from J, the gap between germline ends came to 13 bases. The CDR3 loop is CASRGAVLQETQYF. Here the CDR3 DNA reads TGTGCCAGCAGGGGAGCGGTACTACAAGAGACCCAGTACTTC.

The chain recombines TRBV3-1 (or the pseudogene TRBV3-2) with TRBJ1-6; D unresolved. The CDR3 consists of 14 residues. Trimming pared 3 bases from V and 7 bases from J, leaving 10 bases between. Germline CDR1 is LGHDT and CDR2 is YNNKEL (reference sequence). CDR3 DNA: TGTGCCAGCAGCCATTCGACGGGGAATTCACCCCTCCACTTT. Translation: CASSHSTGNSPLHF.